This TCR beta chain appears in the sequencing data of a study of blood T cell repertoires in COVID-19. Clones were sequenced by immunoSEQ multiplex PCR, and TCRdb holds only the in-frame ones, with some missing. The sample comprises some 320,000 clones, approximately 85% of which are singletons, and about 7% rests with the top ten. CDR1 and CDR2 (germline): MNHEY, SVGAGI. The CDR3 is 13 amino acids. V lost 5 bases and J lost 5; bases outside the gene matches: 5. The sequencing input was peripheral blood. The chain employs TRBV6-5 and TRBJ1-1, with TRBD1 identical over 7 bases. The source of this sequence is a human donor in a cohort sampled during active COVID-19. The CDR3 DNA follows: TGTGCCAGCAGTCTGACAGGGCGGACTGAAGCTTTCTTT. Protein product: CASSLTGRTEAFF.